The 9 T cell receptor beta chains reported below all come from one sample, sequenced in a study of T-cell memory formation after mild COVID-19. TCRdb recomputed calls from the 5' RACE reads with MiXCR, one row per CDR3 protein. The table includes around 400,000 distinct CDR3 sequences, about 24% detected once. Material: PBMCs or a T cell subset sorted from them (not recorded which). Receptor source: an adult woman who had mild COVID-19 (a few samples of this study predate the infection). Cell type and time point are not known.

The chain couples TRBV4-1 to TRBJ1-6; D is ambiguous. The germline V and J ends were trimmed by 3 bases and 7 bases, with 19 bases remaining between them. The CDR3 covers 17 residues. Germline values: CDR1 MGHRA, CDR2 YSYEKL. The CDR3 sequence: CASSHRPSGVSNSPLHF. CDR3 sequence (DNA): TGCGCCAGCAGCCATCGACCCTCCGGGGTATCCAATTCACCCCTCCACTTT.

This clonotype has more than one count but fewer than ten. This chain joins TRBV7-2 and TRBJ1-1; D perhaps matches TRBD1 (5 bases). This CDR3 is built from 13 residues. Germline CDR1 and CDR2: SGHTA and FQGNSA. Trimming stripped 5 bases from V and 5 bases from J, with 12 bases between. The CDR3 DNA reads TGTGCCAGCAGCACTGGGAGGGGAACTGAAGCTTTCTTT. It specifies CASSTGRGTEAFF.

The CDR3 sequence is CASSLNGLDSLAKNIQYF. CDR3 sequence (DNA): TGTGCCAGCAGCTTAAACGGGCTGGACTCACTAGCCAAAAACATTCAGTACTTC. This rearrangement joins TRBV7-3 to TRBJ2-4; perhaps TRBD2 as D (5 bases). The CDR3 contains 18 residues. Trimming cost V 1 base and J 0 bases, with 16 bases left between them. Germline V CDR1 and CDR2: SGHTA, FQGTGA.

This clonotype was found a few times. This chain joins TRBV7-9 and TRBJ1-1; 7 positions match TRBD1. J gave up 1 base and V 5 bases, and 7 bases lay outside the gene matches. The CDR3 length is 15 residues. Germline V CDR1 and CDR2: SEHNR, FQNEAQ (reference sequence). The CDR3 loop reads CASSVRQGGNTEAFF. The CDR3 DNA follows: TGTGCCAGCAGCGTACGACAGGGAGGGAACACTGAAGCTTTCTTT.

This clonotype was observed a handful of times. CDR3 region: CASRTSGNTYEQYF. The DNA of the CDR3 is TGTGCCAGCAGGACGAGCGGGAACACCTACGAGCAGTACTTC. This sequence joins TRBV7-2 and TRBJ2-7, with TRBD2 matching over 7 bases. The CDR3 loop spans 14 amino acids. After removal of 6 bases from V and 2 bases from J, the junction contained 7 bases not matched to a gene. Germline V gene lookup returns CDR1 SGHTA and CDR2 FQGNSA.

The chain links TRBV7-9 to TRBJ2-7; 13 bases map to TRBD2. The CDR3 totals 18 residues. Germline assignment: CDR1 SEHNR and CDR2 FQNEAQ (reference sequence). Trimming removed 2 bases from V and 3 bases from J; junction bases left unmatched: 10. The CDR3 nucleotides are TGTGCCAGCAGCTTAACACCCGGGACTAGCGGGATGGACTACGAGCAGTACTTC. It yields the protein CASSLTPGTSGMDYEQYF.

This clonotype was found a few times. The chain combines TRBV10-3 with TRBJ2-7, with a weak D call TRBD1 (6 bases). Germline lookup yields CDR1 ENHRY and CDR2 SYGVKD. Trimming stripped 8 bases from V and 7 bases from J, with 15 bases between. The length of the CDR3 is 12 residues. This chain's CDR3 is CAIGTGKMEQYF. In nucleotides, the CDR3 is TGTGCCATCGGTACAGGGAAAATGGAGCAGTACTTC.

This clonotype was counted a few times. This chain uses TRBV6-5 with TRBJ2-1; D gene uncertain. CDR3 length: 14 amino acids. The germline CDR1 and CDR2 sequences are MNHEY and SVGAGI. V gave up 2 bases and J gave up 0 bases, with 5 bases separating them. In nucleotides, the CDR3 is TGTGCCAGCAGTTACAGGCTCTCCTACAATGAGCAGTTCTTC. Protein: CASSYRLSYNEQFF.

The V call is TRBV14, the J call TRBJ2-2; 7 positions agree with TRBD2. CDR3 length: 16 residues. Germline-derived CDR1 and CDR2 are SGHDN and FVKESK. The ends lost 4 bases at V and 6 bases at J; junction bases unmatched: 11. CDR3 nucleotide sequence: TGTGCCAGCAGCCCGCGTGGGAGGGCAGGGTCCGGGGAGCTGTTTTTT. Its translation is CASSPRGRAGSGELFF.